The rows below give T cell receptor beta chains drawn from one sample of a study of blood T cell repertoires in COVID-19. Sequencing used immunoSEQ multiplex PCR; TCRdb keeps in-frame clones, though not all of them. Among some 290,000 clones listed, 85% to 90% were seen once. The sequenced sample was peripheral blood. The receptors derive from a woman aged 25 to 39 with COVID-19, enrolled during active disease. Each CDR3 is given with its conserved first and last residue. The D gene is left open where the match is weak.

j_gene	d_gene	v_gene	len	CDR3nt	CDR3aa
TRBJ1-2	.	TRBV2	14	TGTGCCAGTCTCCAGGGCCCCACTAACTATGGCTACACCTTC	CASLQGPTNYGYTF
TRBJ2-1	TRBD2	TRBV9	16	TGTGCCAGCAGCGCCCGGACTAGCGGTCCATACAATGAGCAGTTCTTC	CASSARTSGPYNEQFF
TRBJ2-6	.	TRBV21-1	18	TGTGCCAGCAGCAGGCGGACAGTCAAAATTTCTGGGGCCAACGTCCTGACTTTC	CASSRRTVKISGANVLTF
TRBJ2-5	TRBD1	TRBV6-6	13	TGTGCCAGCGCGAGGGGGCCTGAGGAGACCCAGTACTTC	CASARGPEETQYF
TRBJ2-1	.	TRBV5-5	14	TGTGCCAGCAGCTTGGAGGCAGCGAACAATGAGCAGTTCTTC	CASSLEAANNEQFF
TRBJ2-7	TRBD2	TRBV7-6	17	TGTGCCAGCAGCTTAGGAGTAGGCGGGAGTGTCGGATACGAGCAGTACTTC	CASSLGVGGSVGYEQYF
TRBJ2-1	TRBD2	TRBV10-2	16	TGCGCCAGCCTCCTGCAGATAGCGGGGGTTTACAATGAGCAGTTCTTC	CASLLQIAGVYNEQFF
TRBJ1-1	.	TRBV11-2	13	TGTGCCAGCAGCCCTGGGAGCAACACTGAAGCTTTCTTT	CASSPGSNTEAFF
TRBJ1-2	TRBD1	TRBV5-1	16	TGCGCCAGCAGCTTGGCCCCAGGGGGAGTATCCTATGGCTACACCTTC	CASSLAPGGVSYGYTF
TRBJ2-5	TRBD1	TRBV9	15	TGTGCCAGCAGCAGATCCGGGACAGGGAAAGAGACCCAGTACTTC	CASSRSGTGKETQYF